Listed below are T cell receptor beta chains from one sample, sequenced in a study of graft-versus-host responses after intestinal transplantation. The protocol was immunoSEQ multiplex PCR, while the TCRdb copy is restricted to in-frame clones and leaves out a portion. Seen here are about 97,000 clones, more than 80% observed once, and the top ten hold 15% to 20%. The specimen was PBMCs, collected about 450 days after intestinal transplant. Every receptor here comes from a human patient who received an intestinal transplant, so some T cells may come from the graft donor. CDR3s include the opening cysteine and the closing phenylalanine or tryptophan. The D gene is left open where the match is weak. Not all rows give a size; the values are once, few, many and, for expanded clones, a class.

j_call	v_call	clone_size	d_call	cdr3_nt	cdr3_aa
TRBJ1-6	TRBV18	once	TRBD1	TGTGCCAGCTCACCACCGGGACAGGGGAATTCACCCCTCCACTTT	CASSPPGQGNSPLHF
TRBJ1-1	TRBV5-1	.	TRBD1	TGCGCCAGCAGCTTACAGGGGGATAGGACTGAAGCTTTCTTT	CASSLQGDRTEAFF
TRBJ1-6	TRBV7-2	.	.	TGTGCCAGCAGCTTAGGGGGTTCACCCCTCCACTTT	CASSLGGSPLHF
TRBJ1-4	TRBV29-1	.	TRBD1	TGCAGCGTTCTGGACAGGGGCGGGGAAAAACTGTTTTTT	CSVLDRGGEKLFF
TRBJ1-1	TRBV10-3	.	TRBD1	TGTGCCGCGGGATGGGCCCGGATAGGGGGCGCATTGAACACTGAAGCTTTCTTT	CAAGWARIGGALNTEAFF
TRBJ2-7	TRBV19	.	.	TGTGCCAGTAGTACCCTTCCCGGCGGGGAAAGCGAGCAGTACTTC	CASSTLPGGESEQYF
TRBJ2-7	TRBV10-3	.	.	TGTGCCATCAGTGAGTTGGACCTGGTCTACGAGCAGTACTTC	CAISELDLVYEQYF
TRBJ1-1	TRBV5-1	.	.	TGCGCCAGCGCCCAGGGCGTTAACACTGAAGCTTTCTTT	CASAQGVNTEAFF
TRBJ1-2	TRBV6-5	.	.	TGTGCCAGCAGGTACAGGGACCTTAGAAATGGCTACACCTTC	CASRYRDLRNGYTF
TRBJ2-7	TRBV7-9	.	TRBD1	TGTGCCAGCAGCCACCTCACCGGGACAGGCTCCTACGAGCAGTACTTC	CASSHLTGTGSYEQYF
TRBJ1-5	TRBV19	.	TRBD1	TGTGCCAGTAGTAACTTTGGACAGGGGCAGGGGCCCCAGCATTTT	CASSNFGQGQGPQHF
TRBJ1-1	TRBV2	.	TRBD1	TGTGCCAGCAGTTGGGACAGGAACACTGAAGCTTTCTTT	CASSWDRNTEAFF
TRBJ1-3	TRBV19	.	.	TGTGCCAGTAAAATAGGGGGCTCTGGAAACACCATATATTTT	CASKIGGSGNTIYF
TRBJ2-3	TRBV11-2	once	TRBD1	TGTGCCAGCAGCTCCGGACAGGGCCCTTCTAGCACAGATACGCAGTATTTT	CASSSGQGPSSTDTQYF
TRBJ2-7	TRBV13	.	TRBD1	TGTGCCAGCAGCACCGGGACAGGGGGCTGGCAGTACTTC	CASSTGTGGWQYF
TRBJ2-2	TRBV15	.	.	TGTGCCACCAGCGCCACCCCCGGGGAGCTGTTTTTT	CATSATPGELFF
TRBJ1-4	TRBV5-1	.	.	TGCGCCAGCAGCCTACTCCCTGGGACTCAGGGGGAAAAACTGTTTTTT	CASSLLPGTQGEKLFF
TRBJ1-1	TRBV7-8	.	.	TGTGCCATAGTGGGGGGACTGAACACTGAAGCTTTCTTT	CAIVGGLNTEAFF
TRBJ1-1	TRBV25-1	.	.	TGTGCCAGTCGACAGCAGAACACTGAAGCTTTCTTT	CASRQQNTEAFF
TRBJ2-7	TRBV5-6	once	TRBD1	TGTGCCAGCAGCTTACAGGGGGAGCAGTACTTC	CASSLQGEQYF
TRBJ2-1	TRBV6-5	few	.	TGTGCCAGCAGTTACGGGGGCAATGAGCAGTTCTTC	CASSYGGNEQFF
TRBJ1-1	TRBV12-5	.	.	TGTGCTAGTGGTTTGGTACGCGGGGGCACCACTGAAGCTTTCTTT	CASGLVRGGTTEAFF
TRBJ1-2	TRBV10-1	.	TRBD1	TGCGCCACCCCGGCCGACAGGGGGCAAGGCTACACCTTC	CATPADRGQGYTF
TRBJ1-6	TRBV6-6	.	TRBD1	TGTGCCAGCAGTCCGGACAGGTCCAATTCACCCCTCCACTTT	CASSPDRSNSPLHF
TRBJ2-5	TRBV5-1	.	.	TGCGCCAGCGGTACCGGGACCGAAAAAGAGACCCAGTACTTC	CASGTGTEKETQYF
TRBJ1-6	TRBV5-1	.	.	TGCGCCAGCAGCTTGCGTCTCTCCGATTCACCCCTCCACTTT	CASSLRLSDSPLHF
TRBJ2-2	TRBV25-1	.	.	TGTGCCAGCGGGGCAGCCGGGGGGAACACCGGGGAGCTGTTTTTT	CASGAAGGNTGELFF
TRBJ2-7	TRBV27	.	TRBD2	TGTGCCAGCAGTTTAGGGGGGGGATACGAGCAGTACTTC	CASSLGGGYEQYF
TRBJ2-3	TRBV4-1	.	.	TGCGCCAGCAGCCTCATTCCACATAGGGACGGCACAGATACGCAGTATTTT	CASSLIPHRDGTDTQYF
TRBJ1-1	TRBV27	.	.	TGTGCCAGCAGTTTTAACAGGGCGAACACTGAAGCTTTCTTT	CASSFNRANTEAFF
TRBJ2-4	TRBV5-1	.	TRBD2	TGCGCCAGCAGCCCCCTGCCGGGACTAGCGGGGGTAGTCAAAAACATTCAGTACTTC	CASSPLPGLAGVVKNIQYF
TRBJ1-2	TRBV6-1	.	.	TGTGCCAGCAGTGAAGCGCGGGGCTACACCTTC	CASSEARGYTF
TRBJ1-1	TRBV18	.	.	TGTGCCAGCTCACCGGGGCAGCTAAATGAAGCTTTCTTT	CASSPGQLNEAFF
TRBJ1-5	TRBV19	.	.	TGTGCCAGTAGTATGAGGAGTCAGCCCCAGCATTTT	CASSMRSQPQHF
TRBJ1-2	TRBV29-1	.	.	TGCAGCGTTGGAGTGGGGTATGGCTACACCTTC	CSVGVGYGYTF
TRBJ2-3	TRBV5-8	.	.	TGTGCCAGCAGCTTGGGGGTTGGCACAGATACGCAGTATTTT	CASSLGVGTDTQYF
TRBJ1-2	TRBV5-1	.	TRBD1	TGCGCCAGCCGAATAACAGGGGGACCAGGCTATGGCTACACCTTC	CASRITGGPGYGYTF
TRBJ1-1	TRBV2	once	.	TGTGCCAGCCCCGGGGGGTTGAACACTGAAGCTTTCTTT	CASPGGLNTEAFF
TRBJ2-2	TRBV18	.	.	TGTGCCAGCTCACCATACCAGGGCACCGGGGAGCTGTTTTTT	CASSPYQGTGELFF
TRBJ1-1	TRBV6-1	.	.	TGTGCCAGCAAACAGGGCGCCGACACTGAAGCTTTCTTT	CASKQGADTEAFF
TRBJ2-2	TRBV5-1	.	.	TGCGCCAGCAGCCCCCAGCCGGATAACACCGGGGAGCTGTTTTTT	CASSPQPDNTGELFF
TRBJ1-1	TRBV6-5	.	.	TGTGCCAGCAGTTACTCGTTTGGGGGGGTGAACACTGAAGCTTTCTTT	CASSYSFGGVNTEAFF
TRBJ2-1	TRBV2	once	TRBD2	TGTGCCAGCAGGGATCTAGCGGGGGCCTACAATGAGCAGTTCTTC	CASRDLAGAYNEQFF
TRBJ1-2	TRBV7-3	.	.	TGTGCCAGCAGCTTAACGTCTCAGGAGGGCTACACCTTC	CASSLTSQEGYTF
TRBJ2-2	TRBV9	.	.	TGTGCCAGCGAACCGGGGGTATGGACCGGGGAGCTGTTTTTT	CASEPGVWTGELFF
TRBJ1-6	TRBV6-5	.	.	TGTGCCAGCAGTTACGTTGGCCAGGGATTCAATTCACCCCTCCACTTT	CASSYVGQGFNSPLHF
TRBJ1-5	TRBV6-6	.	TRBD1	TGTGCCAGCAGTTTCGACAGGGTCTTCAATCAGCCCCAGCATTTT	CASSFDRVFNQPQHF
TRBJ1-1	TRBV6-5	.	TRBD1	TGTGCCAGCAGCAACAGGGGGAACACTGAAGCTTTCTTT	CASSNRGNTEAFF